These T cell receptor beta chains were read from a single sample in a study of early T cells in non-severe SARS-CoV-2 infection. TCRdb processed the 5' RACE reads anew with MiXCR; each CDR3 protein has one entry. The table shows approximately 70,000 distinct CDR3 sequences, with around 10% occurring only once. The starting material was whole blood, obtained at baseline. These receptors were taken from an adult who was a healthcare worker with PCR-confirmed SARS-CoV-2 infection or an uninfected control (not recorded which). Each CDR3 is given with its conserved first and last residue. Fields, in order: V gene, D gene, J gene, clone size, CDR3 protein, CDR3 DNA. The D gene is left open where the match is weak. Clone size is not always given. Where it is, it says once, few, many or a class for expanded clones.

v_gene: TRBV11-2; d_gene: .; j_gene: TRBJ2-5; abundance: many; CDR3aa: CASSLSDWQETQYF; CDR3nt: TGTGCCAGCAGCTTAAGCGACTGGCAAGAGACCCAGTACTTC
v_gene: TRBV9; d_gene: TRBD2; j_gene: TRBJ2-3; abundance: .; CDR3aa: CASSPRLAGGPTDTQYF; CDR3nt: TGTGCCAGCAGCCCGCGACTAGCGGGGGGGCCGACAGATACGCAGTATTTT
v_gene: TRBV7-8; d_gene: TRBD2; j_gene: TRBJ2-2; abundance: many; CDR3aa: CASSLAIAGGDTGELFF; CDR3nt: TGTGCCAGCAGCTTAGCTATAGCGGGGGGAGACACCGGGGAGCTGTTTTTT
v_gene: TRBV19; d_gene: TRBD1; j_gene: TRBJ1-5; abundance: many; CDR3aa: CASSMTGNQPQHF; CDR3nt: TGTGCCAGTAGTATGACAGGGAACCAGCCCCAGCATTTT
v_gene: TRBV18; d_gene: .; j_gene: TRBJ2-3; abundance: few; CDR3aa: CASSVSDTQYF; CDR3nt: TGTGCCAGCTCCGTCTCAGATACGCAGTATTTT
v_gene: TRBV6-2/TRBV6-3; d_gene: .; j_gene: TRBJ2-1; abundance: .; CDR3aa: CASNGLGNNEQFF; CDR3nt: TGTGCCAGCAATGGTTTGGGAAACAATGAGCAGTTCTTC
v_gene: TRBV7-2; d_gene: .; j_gene: TRBJ2-3; abundance: few; CDR3aa: CASTQSSDTQYF; CDR3nt: TGTGCCAGCACCCAATCCTCAGATACGCAGTATTTT
v_gene: TRBV7-9; d_gene: TRBD1; j_gene: TRBJ1-4; abundance: .; CDR3aa: CASTTPQGATNEKLFF; CDR3nt: TGTGCCAGCACTACCCCGCAGGGGGCGACTAATGAAAAACTGTTTTTT
v_gene: TRBV10-3; d_gene: .; j_gene: TRBJ1-3; abundance: many; CDR3aa: CAISWTENSGNTIYF; CDR3nt: TGTGCCATTTCTTGGACAGAGAACTCTGGAAACACCATATATTTT
v_gene: TRBV7-2; d_gene: .; j_gene: TRBJ2-1; abundance: few; CDR3aa: CASSLRVGDEQFF; CDR3nt: TGTGCCAGCAGCTTAAGGGTCGGGGATGAGCAGTTCTTC
v_gene: TRBV7-2; d_gene: .; j_gene: TRBJ2-1; abundance: .; CDR3aa: CASSSKQGQFSLNEQFF; CDR3nt: TGTGCCAGCAGCTCCAAGCAGGGACAATTCTCACTCAATGAGCAGTTCTTC
v_gene: TRBV5-1; d_gene: .; j_gene: TRBJ2-3; abundance: many; CDR3aa: CASSLGQNTDTQYF; CDR3nt: TGCGCCAGCAGCTTGGGGCAGAACACAGATACGCAGTATTTT
v_gene: TRBV12-3/TRBV12-4; d_gene: TRBD2; j_gene: TRBJ2-1; abundance: .; CDR3aa: CASSFWGGSYNEQFF; CDR3nt: TGTGCCAGCAGTTTTTGGGGGGGTTCCTACAATGAGCAGTTCTTC
v_gene: TRBV4-1; d_gene: .; j_gene: TRBJ1-2; abundance: many; CDR3aa: CASSQDSSGRYYGYTF; CDR3nt: TGCGCCAGCAGCCAAGATTCCTCGGGGAGGTACTATGGCTACACCTTC
v_gene: TRBV7-2; d_gene: .; j_gene: TRBJ1-3; abundance: .; CDR3aa: CASSSAGGNTIYF; CDR3nt: TGTGCCAGCAGCAGCGCTGGAGGAAACACCATATATTTT
v_gene: TRBV12-3/TRBV12-4; d_gene: .; j_gene: TRBJ1-2; abundance: few; CDR3aa: CASSPTPARGYTF; CDR3nt: TGTGCCAGCAGCCCGACGCCCGCTAGAGGCTACACCTTC
v_gene: TRBV7-2; d_gene: .; j_gene: TRBJ2-2; abundance: .; CDR3aa: CASSRQTGDAGELFF; CDR3nt: TGTGCCAGCAGCCGACAGACCGGCGACGCCGGGGAGCTGTTTTTT
v_gene: TRBV6-5; d_gene: .; j_gene: TRBJ2-7; abundance: .; CDR3aa: CASSYYGGSDYEQYF; CDR3nt: TGTGCCAGCAGTTACTACGGGGGCTCCGACTACGAGCAGTACTTC
v_gene: TRBV27; d_gene: TRBD2; j_gene: TRBJ2-7; abundance: many; CDR3aa: CASSSAGAYEQYF; CDR3nt: TGTGCCAGCAGTTCTGCGGGGGCCTACGAGCAGTACTTC
v_gene: TRBV2; d_gene: TRBD1; j_gene: TRBJ2-5; abundance: .; CDR3aa: CASKGTGGGETQYF; CDR3nt: TGTGCCAGCAAAGGGACAGGGGGGGGTGAGACCCAGTACTTC
v_gene: TRBV5-4; d_gene: TRBD1; j_gene: TRBJ2-7; abundance: few; CDR3aa: CASNRGTGDREQYF; CDR3nt: TGTGCCAGCAACCGAGGGACAGGAGATCGCGAGCAGTACTTC
v_gene: TRBV27; d_gene: TRBD1; j_gene: TRBJ1-2; abundance: .; CDR3aa: CASSLTGDGYGYTF; CDR3nt: TGTGCCAGCAGTTTAACAGGGGACGGCTATGGCTACACCTTC
v_gene: TRBV2; d_gene: TRBD1; j_gene: TRBJ2-4; abundance: many; CDR3aa: CASSGLIRTGLNIQYF; CDR3nt: TGTGCCAGCAGTGGTTTGATTCGGACAGGGCTGAACATTCAGTACTTC
v_gene: TRBV7-2; d_gene: TRBD2; j_gene: TRBJ2-5; abundance: .; CDR3aa: CASSLGLVGETQYF; CDR3nt: TGTGCCAGCAGCTTGGGACTAGTGGGGGAGACCCAGTACTTC
v_gene: TRBV19; d_gene: TRBD2; j_gene: TRBJ2-3; abundance: many; CDR3aa: CASSPHSGGYTDTQYF; CDR3nt: TGTGCCAGTAGTCCCCATAGCGGGGGATACACAGATACGCAGTATTTT
v_gene: TRBV6-2/TRBV6-3; d_gene: .; j_gene: TRBJ1-1; abundance: many; CDR3aa: CASSYYGMNTEAFF; CDR3nt: TGTGCCAGCAGTTACTACGGGATGAACACTGAAGCTTTCTTT
v_gene: TRBV20-1; d_gene: TRBD2; j_gene: TRBJ2-1; abundance: .; CDR3aa: CSARDRGAGGPDEQFF; CDR3nt: TGCAGTGCTAGAGACCGAGGCGCGGGGGGGCCCGATGAGCAGTTCTTC
v_gene: TRBV7-8; d_gene: .; j_gene: TRBJ1-5; abundance: many; CDR3aa: CASSLVQGNQPQHF; CDR3nt: TGTGCCAGCAGCTTAGTACAGGGCAATCAGCCCCAGCATTTT
v_gene: TRBV29-1; d_gene: .; j_gene: TRBJ1-2; abundance: few; CDR3aa: CSVESRYGYTF; CDR3nt: TGCAGCGTTGAGAGCAGATATGGCTACACCTTC
v_gene: TRBV11-1; d_gene: TRBD1; j_gene: TRBJ2-3; abundance: few; CDR3aa: CASSLEGAPTDTQYF; CDR3nt: TGTGCCAGCAGCTTAGAGGGGGCCCCCACAGATACGCAGTATTTT
v_gene: TRBV5-6; d_gene: .; j_gene: TRBJ2-7; abundance: few; CDR3aa: CASRRGRTAYEQYF; CDR3nt: TGTGCCAGCAGACGGGGGCGGACGGCCTACGAGCAGTACTTC
v_gene: TRBV7-9; d_gene: TRBD1; j_gene: TRBJ2-3; abundance: few; CDR3aa: CASSQGQGRDTQYF; CDR3nt: TGTGCCAGCAGCCAGGGACAGGGGAGAGATACGCAGTATTTT
v_gene: TRBV20-1; d_gene: .; j_gene: TRBJ1-5; abundance: few; CDR3aa: CSAWRLNQPQHF; CDR3nt: TGCAGTGCCTGGCGGTTAAATCAGCCCCAGCATTTT
v_gene: TRBV4-1; d_gene: .; j_gene: TRBJ1-1; abundance: .; CDR3aa: CASSQEEGNTEAFF; CDR3nt: TGCGCCAGCAGCCAAGAAGAAGGGAACACTGAAGCTTTCTTT
v_gene: TRBV30; d_gene: .; j_gene: TRBJ2-1; abundance: .; CDR3aa: CASVTLANEQFF; CDR3nt: TGTGCCTCCGTTACCTTGGCAAATGAGCAGTTCTTC
v_gene: TRBV6-5; d_gene: .; j_gene: TRBJ2-2; abundance: few; CDR3aa: CASSLYRENTGELFF; CDR3nt: TGTGCCAGCAGTTTGTACAGGGAGAACACCGGGGAGCTGTTTTTT
v_gene: TRBV5-4; d_gene: .; j_gene: TRBJ1-2; abundance: few; CDR3aa: CASSLTGVLYGYTF; CDR3nt: TGTGCCAGCAGCTTGACAGGAGTATTGTATGGCTACACCTTC
v_gene: TRBV30; d_gene: .; j_gene: TRBJ2-7; abundance: few; CDR3aa: CAWRTLYEQYF; CDR3nt: TGTGCCTGGCGGACCCTATACGAGCAGTACTTC
v_gene: TRBV15; d_gene: .; j_gene: TRBJ1-4; abundance: few; CDR3aa: CATSRERGEGEKLFF; CDR3nt: TGTGCCACCAGCAGAGAACGGGGGGAGGGTGAAAAACTGTTTTTT
v_gene: TRBV3-1; d_gene: .; j_gene: TRBJ2-7; abundance: few; CDR3aa: CASSQGADEQYF; CDR3nt: TGTGCCAGCAGCCAAGGGGCAGACGAGCAGTACTTC
v_gene: TRBV5-1; d_gene: .; j_gene: TRBJ1-2; abundance: .; CDR3aa: CASSLLPAYGYTF; CDR3nt: TGCGCCAGCAGCTTGTTGCCGGCCTATGGCTACACCTTC
v_gene: TRBV7-2; d_gene: .; j_gene: TRBJ1-4; abundance: few; CDR3aa: CASSLAVHNEKLFF; CDR3nt: TGTGCCAGCAGCTTAGCTGTACATAATGAAAAACTGTTTTTT
v_gene: TRBV11-3; d_gene: .; j_gene: TRBJ2-2; abundance: .; CDR3aa: CASGSNTGELFF; CDR3nt: TGTGCCAGCGGATCGAACACCGGGGAGCTGTTTTTT
v_gene: TRBV6-6; d_gene: .; j_gene: TRBJ1-1; abundance: .; CDR3aa: CASSYRPGNTEAFF; CDR3nt: TGTGCCAGCAGTTATAGGCCAGGGAACACTGAAGCTTTCTTT
v_gene: TRBV7-2; d_gene: TRBD2; j_gene: TRBJ2-3; abundance: few; CDR3aa: CASSPGLAGGLSDTQYF; CDR3nt: TGTGCCAGCAGCCCAGGACTAGCGGGGGGGCTTTCAGATACGCAGTATTTT
v_gene: TRBV5-1; d_gene: TRBD1; j_gene: TRBJ2-3; abundance: few; CDR3aa: CASSLERTGGTDTQYF; CDR3nt: TGCGCCAGCAGCTTGGAACGGACAGGGGGCACAGATACGCAGTATTTT
v_gene: TRBV3-1; d_gene: .; j_gene: TRBJ1-2; abundance: many; CDR3aa: CASSQVGSGYGYTF; CDR3nt: TGTGCCAGCAGCCAAGTAGGATCCGGCTATGGCTACACCTTC
v_gene: TRBV12-3/TRBV12-4; d_gene: .; j_gene: TRBJ2-7; abundance: many; CDR3aa: CASSLSVTYEQYF; CDR3nt: TGTGCCAGCAGCCTATCAGTAACCTACGAGCAGTACTTC
v_gene: TRBV5-1; d_gene: .; j_gene: TRBJ2-1; abundance: many; CDR3aa: CASGKSRAGEQFF; CDR3nt: TGCGCCAGCGGCAAAAGCAGGGCAGGGGAGCAGTTCTTC
v_gene: TRBV20-1; d_gene: TRBD1; j_gene: TRBJ1-5; abundance: .; CDR3aa: CSARMGQRTGQQHF; CDR3nt: TGCAGTGCCAGGATGGGACAGAGGACGGGGCAACAGCATTTT
v_gene: TRBV7-2; d_gene: .; j_gene: TRBJ2-3; abundance: many; CDR3aa: CASSLERTDTQYF; CDR3nt: TGTGCCAGCAGCTTAGAACGCACAGATACGCAGTATTTT
v_gene: TRBV10-3; d_gene: TRBD2; j_gene: TRBJ2-1; abundance: few; CDR3aa: CAISEMGLAGSKNEQFF; CDR3nt: TGTGCCATCAGTGAGATGGGACTAGCGGGGAGTAAGAATGAGCAGTTCTTC
v_gene: TRBV6-1; d_gene: .; j_gene: TRBJ1-3; abundance: .; CDR3aa: CASSVAGGISGNTIYF; CDR3nt: TGTGCCAGCAGTGTGGCGGGCGGCATCTCAGGAAACACCATATATTTT
v_gene: TRBV27; d_gene: .; j_gene: TRBJ2-3; abundance: few; CDR3aa: CASSLIPGRTADTQYF; CDR3nt: TGTGCCAGCAGCCTGATCCCGGGTCGAACCGCAGATACGCAGTATTTT